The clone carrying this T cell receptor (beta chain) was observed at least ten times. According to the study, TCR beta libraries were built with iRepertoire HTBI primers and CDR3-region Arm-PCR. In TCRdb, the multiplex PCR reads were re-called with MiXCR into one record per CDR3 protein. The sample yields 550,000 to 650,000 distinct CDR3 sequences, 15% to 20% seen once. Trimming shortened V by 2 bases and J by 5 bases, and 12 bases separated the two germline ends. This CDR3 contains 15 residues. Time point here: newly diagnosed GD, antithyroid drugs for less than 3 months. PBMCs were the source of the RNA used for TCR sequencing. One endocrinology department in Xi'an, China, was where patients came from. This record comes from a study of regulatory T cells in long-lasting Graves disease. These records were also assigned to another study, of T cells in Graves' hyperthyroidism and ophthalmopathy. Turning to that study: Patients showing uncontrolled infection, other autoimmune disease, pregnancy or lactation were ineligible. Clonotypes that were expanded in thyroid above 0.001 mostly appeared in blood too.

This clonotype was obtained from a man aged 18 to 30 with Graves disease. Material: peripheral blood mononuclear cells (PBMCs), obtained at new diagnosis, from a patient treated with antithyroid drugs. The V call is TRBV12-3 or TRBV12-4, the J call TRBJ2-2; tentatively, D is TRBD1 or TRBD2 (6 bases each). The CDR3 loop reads CASSLLIGGTGELFF. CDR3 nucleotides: TGTGCCAGCAGTTTACTTATAGGGGGGACCGGGGAGCTGTTTTTT.